This TCR beta chain was captured by sequencing in a study of vaccination and CD4 T cells after COVID-19. Study details: The convalescents were made up of six males and four females, two of whom were Hispanic. Each participant was administered two doses of a vaccine, which was either BNT162b2 or mRNA-1273. Cultures acting as controls obtained a CEFX pool, an HIV-1 Nef pool, or no peptide. The study, taken as a whole, reports: Spike mono-reactivity marked 304 of 307 vaccine-specific clones in convalescent patients.

In its sample, this clonotype was seen a few times. Its specificity is not known. As for treatment: roughly ten-day PBMC culture with coronavirus spike peptide pools or control peptides (ViraFEST assay). An Oncomine TCR Beta short-read assay was used to sequence the DNA from cultured CD4+ T cells. TCRdb analysed the PCR reads with MiXCR anew, one entry per CDR3 protein. The data contain about 10,000 distinct CDR3 sequences, around 30% of them seen just once; the ten biggest clones take up less than 10%. The CDR3 has 18 residues. Trimming removed 5 bases from V and 2 bases from J; junction bases left unmatched: 15. Germline V CDR1 and CDR2: SGHTA, FQGNSA.

This TCR was sampled from a human donor who had recovered from COVID-19. This material consisted of CD4+ T cells from blood, cultured in vitro, taken after SARS-CoV-2 vaccination. The genes are TRBV7-2 and TRBJ2-7, with 10 bases fitting TRBD2. The CDR3 region has the DNA TGTGCCAGCAGCCTCCTTACTAGCGGGAAACGACAAGCCTACGAGCAGTACTTC. It encodes CASSLLTSGKRQAYEQYF.